This T cell receptor (beta chain) is drawn from a study of cytomegalovirus exposure and HLA in healthy donors (dated by TCRdb to the late 2010s). Some background on the complete study: According to an earlier analysis of around 600 of the donors, 150 million to 200 million T cells yielded some 120 million unique TCR beta sequences and 276 Gb of sequence data. The aim of the study was to test whether cataloging public T cell receptors could identify signatures of past pathogen exposure. A later analysis re-examined previously published TCR beta repertoires from 610 or so donors and added high-resolution HLA genotyping to investigate patterns of TCR occurrence. Of the 398 genotyped donors, roughly 85% fell in the genetic ancestry cluster associated with self-reported Caucasian donors. To predict cytomegalovirus infection status, the study combined high-throughput TCR immunosequencing, statistical association of individual TCRs with disease status, and machine learning. A later genetic analysis took genome-wide SNP genotypes for about three fifths of the 666 donors and used that subset as a discovery cohort. About five DR-DQ haplotypes were treated as single units for association and clustering because of strong linkage in the cohort. In the later analysis, no new phenotypic data were used to find candidate immune exposures; instead, reliance was placed on TCR beta sequences and their occurrence across donors. Using immunosequencing, the study profiled T cell repertoires from approximately 700 subjects and related those repertoires to cytomegalovirus serostatus. Both class I and class II loci were covered by HLA typing, at four-digit resolution. In an earlier analysis of 587 of the donors, high-throughput TCR beta sequencing was used to judge whether each TCR beta V gene segment behaved as functional or pseudogenic. Donor age, sex, ethnicity and CMV serostatus were collected together with the repertoire data. The number of donors typed differed by locus, with about 620-630 for A, B, C, DRB1 and DQB1, around 500 for DQA1, nearly 610 for DPA1, and some 470 for DPB1. In addition to the first cohort of about 650 subjects, a separate validation cohort of approximately 130 different subjects was used. Among some 400 genotyped donors of the cohort, an average of about 240,000 unique TCR beta nucleotide sequences was sequenced per donor, of which 15% to 20% were non-productive. Roughly 300 gigabases of sequencing data and around 85 million unique TCR sequences made up an early release that covered 640 HLA-typed donors. All discovery cohort repertoires had been generated on a single sequencing platform. General findings and caveats noted by the study authors: While some public TCRs were present in many individuals, most TCR sequences turned up only very rarely across donors. The authors suggested that the approach could potentially be generalized to other disease states and immunological phenotypes. A later genetic analysis associated a missense DCLRE1C variant with V-gene and J-gene trimming of TCR beta chains, and an independent cohort replicated the association. This cohort had only TCR beta chains sequenced, and the lack of alpha or paired-chain data limited which features could be detected. A cluster of highly shared sequence variants was judged likely to represent a technical artifact of the sequencing pipeline. In a later analysis, HLA-associated TCR beta chains showed more clonal expansion and lower generation probabilities than non-associated chains that were equally common. Around 16 rarely observed V segments, including chromosome 9 orphons, were excluded from the earlier analysis of about 600 of the donors because counts were too low. Strong co-occurrence of HLA alleles, especially DR and DQ, made assigning TCR associations to individual alleles difficult. The study listed approximately 160 TCR beta chains as associated with cytomegalovirus. At a false discovery rate of 0.05, a later analysis linked about 17,000 TCR beta sequences to specific HLA alleles. Most CMV-associated TCR beta chains appeared to be HLA-restricted in a later analysis, and the HLA associations seemed to be driven largely by CMV exposure. CMV serostatus was the only immune exposure information available for the cohort. Because the 87-base-pair reads could not distinguish some IMGT-functional V segments, including TRBV6-2 and TRBV6-3, those segments were excluded. In a later analysis, TCR association rates were found to vary across HLA loci, with the most associated TCRs seen for DRB1 alleles and the fewest for HLA-C alleles. Because HLA typing was unavailable for some donors at each locus, only the typed subset was used in association tests. In both the original and validation cohorts, the classifier was reported to diagnose cytomegalovirus status with high specificity and sensitivity. Several of the top co-occurrence clusters appeared to be linked to parvovirus B19, influenza, CMV and Epstein-Barr virus, according to a later analysis. Linkage disequilibrium might explain the correlated functional status among segregating V segments, but an unknown experimental factor could not be ruled out. A later genetic analysis reported fewer N-insertions in productive TCRs among donors in an Asian-associated ancestry cluster than the approximately 700-donor mean. A further reported finding was that TCR beta sequences accurately predicted the HLA-A and HLA-B alleles for most subjects in the first cohort. Presence/absence analyses assumed roughly uniform sequencing depth across donors, an assumption that may not hold. In an earlier analysis of over 550 of the donors, most TCR beta V segments were observed in productive rearrangements about 87% or about 30% of the time, broadly matching IMGT annotations. A few of the identified cytomegalovirus-associated TCR beta chains were confirmed in vitro to be specific for cytomegalovirus antigens.

The CDR3 holds 13 amino acids from the cysteine to the phenylalanine. CDR3 DNA is the only sequence kept; it has 39 bases, read in frame from the first base. Trimming takes 2 bases from V and 6 bases from J, and the germline ends sit 10 bases apart. From a lookup of the germline V gene, CDR1 and CDR2 are SNHLY and FYNNEI. In total, approximately 610 healthy bone marrow donors made up the cohort. Cohort members were all nominally healthy when sampled, although unrecorded immune exposures were likely present. The donor tested CMV seronegative, placing the donor among the approximately 400 seronegative members of the cohort. Each donor provided a peripheral blood sample, and peripheral blood mononuclear cells were used for TCR beta sequencing. Genomic DNA was extracted from the blood cell samples with the Qiagen DNeasy Blood Extraction Kit. Library preparation was by the immunoSEQ multiplex PCR assay. For the multiplex PCR, a mixture combining 60 forward primers for TCR Vbeta segments and 13 reverse primers for TCR Jbeta segments was used. A multiplex PCR assay on genomic DNA amplified the CDR3 region of rearranged TCR beta genes. The amplified TCR beta libraries were sequenced on the Illumina HiSeq System as 87-base-pair reads. Per the original workflow: Across the roughly 670 repertoires, a later analysis counted 80 million or so unique TCR beta chains, roughly 11 million of which were shared by at least two donors. A nearest-neighbor algorithm error-corrected the raw reads and collapsed the reads into unique sequences, merging closely related sequences to remove PCR and sequencing errors. To assign V, D and J gene segments, CDR3 sequences were aligned to IMGT reference sequences. For a sequence to be retained, at least a six-nucleotide match to both a V gene segment and a J gene segment was required. A rearrangement was called productive if the CDR3 had no stop codons and remained in frame with V and J, and every other rearrangement was called non-productive. CDR3 was defined by IMGT convention, running from the second conserved V-encoded cysteine to the conserved J-encoded phenylalanine. The earlier analysis of about 620 of the donors excluded sequences that lacked an unambiguous match to a single V gene segment. In an earlier analysis of around 590 of the donors, a V segment was called functional when productive rearrangements were above 56.7%, and segregating when the standard deviation between donors exceeded 5%. A statistical classification framework was developed to diagnose cytomegalovirus status using the catalog of TCR beta chain sequences. A later analysis assigned V and J genes by comparing TCR nucleotide sequences with IMGT/GENE-DB human TR gene sequences. Using the TCRdist pipeline, a later analysis assigned CDR3 sequences along with most-parsimonious VDJ recombination scenarios. A later analysis defined each TCR beta chain by its CDR3 amino acid sequence plus V-gene family, and excluded reads lacking a unique V-gene family. A later analysis removed roughly 590 highly shared, low-generation-probability nucleotide sequences to deal with suspected cross-contamination and a sequencing artifact. In a later analysis, a clonal expansion index for each public chain was calculated from normalized within-repertoire ranks of inferred template counts. A later analysis computed generation probabilities with a VDJ recombination model fitted to out-of-frame rearrangements, and checked the results against IGoR. In a later analysis, TCR-TCR, TCR-HLA and TCR-CMV co-occurrence was scored with hypergeometric tests, and a repertoire-size bias correction was applied to TCR pairs. A later analysis estimated false discovery rates by permuting HLA or CMV assignments 20 times. In a later analysis, co-occurring TCRs were grouped with DBSCAN, and TCRdist sequence similarity was added when clustering was performed within HLA-allele-positive subsets. Co-occurrence clustering excluded repertoires with fewer than 30,000 or more than 120,000 public chains, plus five with anomalous nucleotide sharing. TCRdb mirrors the immuneACCESS table, restricted to in-frame sequences. Some clones are absent from its copies; in checked studies, under half trace to an unresolved V gene, and the reason for the others is unknown. That table gives V, J and clone size, and the DNA gave D and trimming. The sample includes 200,000 to 250,000 clones, with around 80% observed a single time. The ten largest clonotypes hold 0.2% to 0.25% of the sample.

Worth noting for this clone: Its specific antigen is unknown. No much larger clone exists at a distance of one base, and base qualities are not known.

This receptor chain uses TRBV2 and TRBJ1-1; a weak D assignment points to TRBD1 (6 bases agree). The clonotype originates from a girl aged 2-9 years in good health and CMV-seronegative. The sample comprised PBMCs. Read as DNA, the sequence is TGTGCCAGCAGTGAAAACAGGGTTCCTGAAGCTTTCTTT. Translated, this gives CASSENRVPEAFF.